This paragraph covers one TCR beta chain sequence. Its target is not known. TCRdb itself ran the 5' RACE reads through MiXCR, one entry per CDR3 protein. The sample yields 250,000 or so distinct CDR3 sequences, about a sixth seen once. The sample comes from a study of CD8 T cells in ankylosing spondylitis. Study results and caveats: Among TCR beta sequences, a motif of eight or nine highly homologous variants appeared characteristic of ankylosing spondylitis blood. Reactive arthritis synovial fluid and blood previously showed some of these motif variants. Clones linked to the disease showed a CD8+ phenotype. They occurred at relatively low frequencies in peripheral blood.

This CDR3 spans 14 amino acids. The V gene's germline CDR1 is MDHEN and CDR2 SYDVKM. V trimming: 5 bases; J trimming: 6 bases; junction bases outside the gene matches: 4. Sequences were obtained from blood, either unsorted or a sorted T cell fraction (not recorded which). This clonotype was obtained from a male donor with ankylosing spondylitis or in good health (not recorded which). The gene calls are TRBV28 and TRBJ2-1; 10 bases are a match to TRBD2. CDR3: CASSLAGEVNEQFF. The DNA for the CDR3 is TGTGCCAGCAGTCTAGCGGGAGAAGTCAATGAGCAGTTCTTC.